Listed below are T cell receptor beta chains from one sample, sequenced in a study of T-cell reconstitution after alpha-beta-depleted transplantation in children. MiXCR, run by TCRdb on the PCR reads, gives a single entry per CDR3 protein. Among about 610,000 distinct CDR3 sequences listed, about 10% were seen once. This specimen consisted of PBMCs from the stem cell graft donor, obtained from the stem cell graft. All receptors derive from a human donor who donated a stem cell graft to a child with acute myeloid leukemia. The CDR3 runs from the conserved cysteine through the conserved F or W. The order of the fields is V gene, J gene, CDR3 protein.

v_gene: TRBV20-1
j_gene: TRBJ1-2
CDR3aa: CSATHQGGNYGYTF

v_gene: TRBV7-2
j_gene: TRBJ2-1
CDR3aa: CASAGGANFNEQFF

v_gene: TRBV12-3/TRBV12-4
j_gene: TRBJ1-2
CDR3aa: CASILGFNYGYTF

v_gene: TRBV20-1
j_gene: TRBJ2-7
CDR3aa: CSAAGQSGGTHLYEQYF

v_gene: TRBV7-9
j_gene: TRBJ2-6
CDR3aa: CASSLEPGANVLTF

v_gene: TRBV15
j_gene: TRBJ2-7
CDR3aa: CATSYPGREGYEQYF

v_gene: TRBV6-1
j_gene: TRBJ2-7
CDR3aa: CASSESGGAYEQYF

v_gene: TRBV11-2
j_gene: TRBJ2-2
CDR3aa: CASSPPTGGNTGELFF

v_gene: TRBV3-1
j_gene: TRBJ2-1
CDR3aa: CASKRMAGEGNEQFF

v_gene: TRBV11-2
j_gene: TRBJ2-7
CDR3aa: CASSLVLWREQYF

v_gene: TRBV2
j_gene: TRBJ1-5
CDR3aa: CASSEAGQGNQPQHF

v_gene: TRBV20-1
j_gene: TRBJ2-7
CDR3aa: CSAAFDRGMSYEQYF

v_gene: TRBV28
j_gene: TRBJ2-1
CDR3aa: CASSLIGTSPPYNEQFF

v_gene: TRBV20-1
j_gene: TRBJ2-2
CDR3aa: CSASLLGVSGELFF

v_gene: TRBV6-5
j_gene: TRBJ2-3
CDR3aa: CASQGTRDTQYF

v_gene: TRBV12-3/TRBV12-4
j_gene: TRBJ2-1
CDR3aa: CASSSTGTGGFNEQFF

v_gene: TRBV7-8
j_gene: TRBJ2-1
CDR3aa: CASSLGSGASGHNEQFF

v_gene: TRBV19
j_gene: TRBJ2-4
CDR3aa: CASRSPPVGYLAKNIQYF

v_gene: TRBV2
j_gene: TRBJ2-6
CDR3aa: CASMESGANVLTF

v_gene: TRBV6-2/TRBV6-3
j_gene: TRBJ2-7
CDR3aa: CASSYSRASGRRSSYEQYF

v_gene: TRBV7-2
j_gene: TRBJ1-1
CDR3aa: CASSLGHRQAFF

v_gene: TRBV6-2/TRBV6-3
j_gene: TRBJ1-1
CDR3aa: CASRAQRAMNTEAFF